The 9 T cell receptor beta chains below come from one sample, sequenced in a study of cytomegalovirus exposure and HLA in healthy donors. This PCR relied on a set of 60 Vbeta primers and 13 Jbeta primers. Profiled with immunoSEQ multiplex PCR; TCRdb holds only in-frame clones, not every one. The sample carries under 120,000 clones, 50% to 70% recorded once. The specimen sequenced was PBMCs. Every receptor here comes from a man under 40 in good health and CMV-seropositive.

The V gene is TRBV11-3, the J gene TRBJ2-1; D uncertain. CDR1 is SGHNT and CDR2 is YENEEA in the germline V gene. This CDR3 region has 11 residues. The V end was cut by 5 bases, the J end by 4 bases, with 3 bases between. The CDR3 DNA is TGTGCCAGCAGCCAGTACAATGAGCAGTTCTTC. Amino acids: CASSQYNEQFF.

The CDR3 bases are TGTGCCAGCAGTTACTTCAGGGGAAATCAGCCCCAGCATTTT. Encoded protein: CASSYFRGNQPQHF. The V and J genes are TRBV6-5 and TRBJ1-5; tentative D call: TRBD1 (6 bases). The CDR3 consists of 14 residues. V was trimmed by 1 base and J by 4 bases, leaving 8 bases between them. Germline CDR1 reads MNHEY; CDR2 reads SVGAGI.

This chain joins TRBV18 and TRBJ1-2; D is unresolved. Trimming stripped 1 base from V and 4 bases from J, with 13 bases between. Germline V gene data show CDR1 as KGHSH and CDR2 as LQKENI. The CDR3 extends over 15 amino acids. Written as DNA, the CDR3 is TGTGCCAGCTCACCACGAAGCCCGGAGGGCTATGGCTACACCTTC. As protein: CASSPRSPEGYGYTF.

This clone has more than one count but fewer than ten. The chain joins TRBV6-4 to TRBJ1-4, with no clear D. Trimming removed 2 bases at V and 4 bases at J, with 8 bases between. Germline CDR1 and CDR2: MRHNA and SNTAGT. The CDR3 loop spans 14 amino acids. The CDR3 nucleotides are TGTGCCAGCAGTGACGAGGCGGGTAATGAAAAACTGTTTTTT. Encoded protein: CASSDEAGNEKLFF.

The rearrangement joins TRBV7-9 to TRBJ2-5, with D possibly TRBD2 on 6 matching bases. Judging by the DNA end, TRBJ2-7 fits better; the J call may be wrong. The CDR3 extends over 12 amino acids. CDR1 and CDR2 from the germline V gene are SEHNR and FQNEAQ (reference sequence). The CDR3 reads CASMGLMYEQYF. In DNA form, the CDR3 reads TGTGCCTCAATGGGACTGATGTACGAGCAGTACTTC.

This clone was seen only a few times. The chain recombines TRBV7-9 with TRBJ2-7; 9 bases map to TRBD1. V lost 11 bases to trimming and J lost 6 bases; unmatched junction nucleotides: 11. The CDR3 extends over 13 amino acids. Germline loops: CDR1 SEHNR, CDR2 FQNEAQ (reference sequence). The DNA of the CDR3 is TGTGCCGCTACGGGGACAGGGTTAGGCGAGCAGTACTTC. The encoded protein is CAATGTGLGEQYF.

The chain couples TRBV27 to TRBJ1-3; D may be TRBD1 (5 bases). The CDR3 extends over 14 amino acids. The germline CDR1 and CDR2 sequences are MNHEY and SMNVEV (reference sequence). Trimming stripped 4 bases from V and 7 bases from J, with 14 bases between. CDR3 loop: CASSSNHRQNTIYF. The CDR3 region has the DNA TGTGCCAGCAGTTCCAACCACCGACAGAACACCATATATTTT.

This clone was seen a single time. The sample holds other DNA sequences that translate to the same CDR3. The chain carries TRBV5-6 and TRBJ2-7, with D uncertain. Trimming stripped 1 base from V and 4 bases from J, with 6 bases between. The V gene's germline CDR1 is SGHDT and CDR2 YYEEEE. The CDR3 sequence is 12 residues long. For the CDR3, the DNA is TGTGCCAGCAGCTTGTTCCGGTACGAGCAGTACTTC. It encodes CASSLFRYEQYF.

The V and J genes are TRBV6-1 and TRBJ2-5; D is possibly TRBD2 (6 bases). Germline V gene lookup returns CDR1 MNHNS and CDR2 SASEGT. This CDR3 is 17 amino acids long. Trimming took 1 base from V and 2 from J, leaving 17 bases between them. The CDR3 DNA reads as TGTGCCAGCAGTGAAGTAGGCCGGGACTGGAGACAAGAGACCCAGTACTTC. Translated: CASSEVGRDWRQETQYF.